This T cell receptor (beta chain) is from a study of CD8 T cells in ankylosing spondylitis. Study conclusions and caveats: Clones tied to disease were said to be significantly enriched in matched ankylosing spondylitis synovial fluid.

Remarks on this clonotype: The antigen is unknown.

In TCRdb, the 5' RACE reads were re-called with MiXCR into one record per CDR3 protein. This table has 220,000 or so distinct CDR3 sequences, roughly a tenth appearing once. CDR3 length: 19 residues. Germline loops: CDR1 ENHRY, CDR2 SYGVKD. V lost 6 bases, J lost 4 bases, and 14 bases stayed unmatched. The chain joins TRBV10-3 to TRBJ2-1; 14 positions match TRBD2. The sequenced material came from blood, either unsorted or a sorted T cell fraction (not recorded which). This sequence was found in a male donor with ankylosing spondylitis or in good health (not recorded which). The CDR3 is CAIRVPQQGTSGGYNEQFF. The CDR3 coding sequence is TGTGCCATCAGAGTGCCTCAACAGGGGACTAGCGGGGGATACAATGAGCAGTTCTTC.